What follows are 13 T cell receptor beta chains derived from one specimen sequenced in a study of metastatic and nonmetastatic thyroid tumors (dated by TCRdb to about 2020). No patient had received any treatment before thyroid surgery. The method was PCR. The instrument was an Illumina HiSeq 4000. The public reads were run again by TCRdb, first through fastp at Q25 and then through MiXCR, and only productive beta chains were kept. This sample holds about 26,000 clones; 14% to 15% were observed only once. The top ten clonotypes cover approximately 3.3% of the sample. The specimen sequenced was blood. The receptor source for this set is a female donor with papillary thyroid cancer or a benign thyroid nodule (not recorded which). Some clones in this sample may be carry-over from other donors' samples.

This clone was seen at least ten times. The rearrangement joins TRBV12-3 or TRBV12-4 to TRBJ1-1; 9 bases match TRBD1. V lost 5 bases and J lost 3; bases outside the gene matches: 4. The CDR3 sequence is 14 residues long. Written as DNA, the CDR3 is TGTGCCAGCAGTCACCGACAGGGGGACACTGAAGCTTTCTTT. It yields the protein CASSHRQGDTEAFF.

This clone was recorded at least ten times. V is TRBV6-5 and J is TRBJ1-2; 7 nucleotides agree with TRBD1. V lost 6 bases, J lost 1 base, and 17 bases stayed unmatched. CDR3 length: 18 amino acids. Germline-derived CDR1 and CDR2 are MNHEY and SVGAGI. The CDR3 nucleotides are TGTGCCAGCAGAATTACAGGGGACTACGTTTCAGATAACTATGGCTACACCTTC. This encodes CASRITGDYVSDNYGYTF.

At least ten counts were recorded for this clone. The chain recombines TRBV3-1 with TRBJ2-2; TRBD1 matches at 7 bases. The CDR3 loop spans 14 amino acids. J gave up 6 bases and V 6 bases, and 7 bases lay outside the gene matches. Germline loops: CDR1 LGHDT, CDR2 YNNKEL (reference sequence). The CDR3 protein is CASRYRGRPGELFF. CDR3 DNA: TGTGCCAGCAGGTACAGGGGTCGGCCCGGGGAGCTGTTTTTT.

V is TRBV27 and J is TRBJ1-6; D call uncertain. Trimming took off 5 bases at V and 5 bases at J, with 7 bases between the two ends. This CDR3 spans 13 amino acids. The germline V gene has CDR1 MNHEY and CDR2 SMNVEV (reference sequence). CDR3: CASSATNNSPLHF. CDR3 nucleotide sequence: TGTGCCAGCAGTGCCACGAATAATTCACCCCTCCACTTT.

This clone was picked up many times. The CDR3 nucleotides are TGTGCCAGCAGCTCACAAAGCGGGAGAACCGAGCAGTACTTC. Translating gives CASSSQSGRTEQYF. This rearrangement joins TRBV7-6 to TRBJ2-7; 8 bases are shared with TRBD2. Germline loops: CDR1 SGHVS, CDR2 FNYEAQ. The J segment lost 6 bases and the V segment lost 4 bases, leaving 8 bases of the junction unmatched. CDR3 size: 14 residues.

This clone was seen more than once but under ten times. The same CDR3 is also encoded by other DNA sequences in this sample. The J gene is TRBJ1-1, the V gene TRBV6-2 or TRBV6-3; D remains unclear. There are 15 residues in the CDR3. Trimming removed 6 bases from V and 0 bases from J, with 14 bases in between. CDR1 is MNHEY, CDR2 SVGEGT, per germline. The CDR3 coding sequence is TGTGCCAGCAGCCTTAGAGTTATTATGAACACTGAAGCTTTCTTT. Its translation: CASSLRVIMNTEAFF.

This clone was observed at least ten times. In the same sample, other DNA sequences code for this CDR3. The chain has TRBV5-6 and TRBJ1-5; TRBD1 is a possible D gene (5 bases). Germline CDR1 reads SGHDT; CDR2 reads YYEEEE. The V gene lost 4 bases and the J gene lost 5 bases, with 19 bases spanning the gap. This CDR3 is 16 amino acids long. The CDR3 loop is CASSHTGSGRHQPQHF. The CDR3 region has the DNA TGTGCCAGCAGCCATACGGGGTCAGGGAGACATCAGCCCCAGCATTTT.

Many counts were recorded for this clone. V usage is TRBV28 and J usage is TRBJ2-1; D perhaps matches TRBD2 (5 bases). The germline V and J ends were trimmed by 2 bases and 8 bases, with 13 bases remaining between them. The germline CDR1 and CDR2 sequences are MDHEN and SYDVKM. The CDR3 has 14 residues. The CDR3 bases are TGTGCCAGCAGTTTACGAGGGAGCGAACATGAGCAGTTCTTC. As protein: CASSLRGSEHEQFF.

This clone is medium-sized. This chain joins TRBV6-1 and TRBJ2-7; tentative D call: TRBD1 (5 bases). CDR1 MNHNS and CDR2 SASEGT come from the germline V gene. V lost 7 bases, J lost 1 base, and 8 bases lay in between. The CDR3 is made up of 12 amino acids. DNA of the CDR3: TGTGCCAGCACCGACAGATCCTACGAGCAGTACTTC. Its translation is CASTDRSYEQYF.

This clone has at least ten counts. The V call is TRBV6-1, the J call TRBJ1-1; possibly TRBD1 for D (6 bases). V was pared by 4 bases and J by 1 base, with 19 bases between. Germline CDR1 MNHNS, CDR2 SASEGT. The CDR3 loop spans 17 amino acids. The CDR3 DNA sequence: TGTGCCAGCAGTGGGCGCTTTGCAGGGGTTTCGAACACTGAAGCTTTCTTT. Its protein is CASSGRFAGVSNTEAFF.

By frequency in the sample, this clone is medium-sized. This rearrangement joins TRBV6-1 to TRBJ1-1; D is ambiguous. The CDR3 spans 15 residues. Trimming took off 1 base at V and 5 bases at J, with 14 bases between the two ends. The germline gives CDR1 MNHNS, CDR2 SASEGT. CDR3 region: CASSEVSAGGTEAFF. In nucleotides, the CDR3 is TGTGCCAGCAGTGAAGTCTCAGCAGGAGGTACTGAAGCTTTCTTT.

This clone was picked up many times. This sequence joins TRBV7-9 and TRBJ2-4; 10 nucleotides agree with TRBD2. Looked up from germline, CDR1 is SEHNR and CDR2 is FQNEAQ (reference sequence). With 2 bases clipped from V and 4 bases from J, the junction kept 8 bases outside the gene matches. This CDR3 spans 17 amino acids. The CDR3 DNA reads TGTGCCAGCAGCTTACCCGGACTAGCGGATCGGAAAAACATTCAGTACTTC. Protein: CASSLPGLADRKNIQYF. The full variable domain, with the rest looked up from reference TRBV7-9 and TRBJ2-4, is DTGVSQNPRHKITKRGQNVTFRCDPISEHNRLYWYRQTLGQGPEFLTYFQNEAQLEKSRLLSDRFSAERPKGSFSTLEIQRTEQGDSAMYLCASSLPGLADRKNIQYFGAGTRLSVL.

The CDR3 coding sequence is TGTGCCAGCAGCTCAACGGGGAGCGGGAAGCATCCCTACAATGAGCAGTTCTTC. Its protein is CASSSTGSGKHPYNEQFF. The chain links TRBV5-4 to TRBJ2-1; 7 bases are shared with TRBD2. Germline lookup yields CDR1 SGHNT and CDR2 YYREEE (reference sequence). V was pared by 3 bases and J by 2 bases, with 14 bases of the junction left unmatched. CDR3 length: 18 residues.